A single sample gave rise to the 2 T cell receptor beta chains below, sequenced in a study of beta chain features in type 1 diabetes. cDNA synthesis used the whole RNA isolate, giving expressed TCRB sequences. Generated by immunoSEQ multiplex PCR, the TCRdb table keeps only in-frame clones and is missing some. This sample has about 220,000 clones, with roughly a tenth found just once. Sequenced input: central memory CD4+ T cells from blood. The receptors here all came from a man between 18 and 29 years old in good health.

The chain combines TRBV5-4 with TRBJ1-1, with unresolved D. The length of the CDR3 is 12 residues. V lost 4 bases to trimming and J lost 8 bases, with 12 bases between them. Germline loops: CDR1 SGHNT, CDR2 YYREEE (reference sequence). The CDR3 region is CASSPWKGEAFF. CDR3 nucleotide sequence: TGTGCCAGCAGCCCCTGGAAGGGCGAAGCTTTCTTT.

The chain links TRBV28 to TRBJ1-2; D gene uncertain. The CDR3 runs to 16 residues. From germline, CDR1 is MDHEN and CDR2 SYDVKM. V dropped 6 bases and J dropped 4 bases, with 21 bases sitting between them. CDR3 residues: CASSSPRTGRSYGYTF. The CDR3 DNA sequence: TGTGCCAGCAGCTCACCGAGGACTGGCAGAAGCTATGGCTACACCTTC.